The entry below describes one TCR beta chain. Its matching antigen is unknown. PCR primers comprised 60 Vbeta and 13 Jbeta primers. TCRdb's table, derived via immunoSEQ multiplex PCR, lists solely in-frame clones and lacks some. The table lists around 140,000 clones, roughly four fifths of them singletons. These data belong to a study of cytomegalovirus exposure and HLA in healthy donors. General observations from the study: Earlier results showed most TCR beta V segments being productive about 87% or about 30% of the time.

V lost 0 bases to trimming and J lost 9 bases, with 21 bases between them. Germline assignment: CDR1 SQVTM and CDR2 ANQGSEA. The CDR3 runs to 15 residues. This sequence originates from a man between 18 and 29 years old in good health and CMV-seropositive. This rearrangement joins TRBV29-1 to TRBJ2-7; D is perhaps TRBD1 (5 bases). The sequenced material came from PBMCs. This chain's CDR3 is CSVEDKTQAYERQYF. CDR3 in DNA: TGCAGCGTTGAAGATAAGACACAGGCCTACGAGCGGCAGTACTTC.